This T cell receptor beta chain was identified in a study of cytomegalovirus exposure and HLA in healthy donors. Primers for the PCR totalled 60 Vbeta and 13 Jbeta. Produced via immunoSEQ multiplex PCR; TCRdb's table is partial and in-frame only. The sample holds approximately 77,000 clones, roughly 78% seen once. Per germline, CDR1 SGHNT and CDR2 YENEEA. The CDR3 consists of 16 residues. V lost 5 bases, J lost 7 bases, and 6 bases stayed unmatched. Sequencing was performed on PBMCs. This receptor was taken from a man between 35 and 55 years old in good health and CMV-seronegative. V gene TRBV11-3 combines with J gene TRBJ2-2; 14 bases agree with TRBD2. The chain's CDR3 is CASSHGTSGSGGELFF. The CDR3 coding sequence is TGTGCCAGCAGCCACGGGACTAGCGGGAGTGGCGGGGAGCTGTTTTTT.